What follows are 18 T cell receptor beta chains derived from one specimen sequenced in a study of blood T cells in healthy people across ages. Then a second PCR, running about 7 to 11 cycles, was carried out with a sample-barcoded 5' primer and a J-beta primer mix. Via MiXCR, TCRdb re-called the 5' RACE reads, giving one row per CDR3 protein. The table includes around 1,600,000 distinct CDR3 sequences, approximately 43% detected once. Sequencing was done on a sample of blood. These receptors were taken from a woman in her late teens or twenties in good health.

The chain uses TRBV9 and TRBJ1-2, with D unclear. Deletions cut 0 bases from V and 4 bases from J, with 7 bases between. The CDR3 loop spans 13 amino acids. Looked up from germline, CDR1 is SGDLS and CDR2 is YYNGEE. The CDR3 DNA reads TGTGCCAGCAGCGTAGATCTCCGCTATGGCTACACCTTC. It encodes CASSVDLRYGYTF.

This clonotype was counted only a few times. This chain connects TRBV20-1 to TRBJ2-1; TRBD1 agrees at 7 bases. J lost 4 bases, V lost 6 bases, and 9 bases had no gene match. In germline, CDR1 is DFQATT, CDR2 SNEGSKA (reference sequence). This CDR3 is 14 amino acids long. The CDR3 DNA sequence: TGCAGTGCATCCGGGACAGTAAGGTACAATGAGCAGTTCTTC. This codes for CSASGTVRYNEQFF.

The rearrangement links TRBV29-1 to TRBJ2-7; D may be TRBD1 (6 bases). The CDR3 is made up of 15 amino acids. V lost 4 bases, J lost 0 bases, and 16 bases lay in between. Germline CDR1 SQVTM, CDR2 ANQGSEA. The CDR3 is CSVVPQGGDSYEQYF. The CDR3 DNA sequence: TGCAGCGTTGTGCCACAGGGTGGGGACTCCTACGAGCAGTACTTC.

The CDR3 nucleotides read TGTGCCAGCAGCTTACTCCCAGGCAGTCAGCCCCAGCATTTT. Its protein product is CASSLLPGSQPQHF. The chain carries TRBV7-6 and TRBJ1-5; no definite D call. Germline assignment: CDR1 SGHVS and CDR2 FNYEAQ. This CDR3 is built from 14 residues. Trimming removed 2 bases at V and 6 bases at J, with 11 bases between.

The chain joins TRBV20-1 to TRBJ2-3; D is perhaps TRBD2 (6 bases). In germline, CDR1 is DFQATT, CDR2 SNEGSKA (reference sequence). Deletions cut 0 bases from V and 2 bases from J, with 9 bases between. The length of the CDR3 is 14 residues. CDR3 sequence reads: CSARDQGLTDTQYF. The CDR3 DNA reads as TGCAGTGCTAGAGACCAGGGACTCACAGATACGCAGTATTTT.

This rearrangement joins TRBV4-2 to TRBJ1-2; 8 bases are a match to TRBD1. Germline V gene lookup returns CDR1 LGHNA and CDR2 YNFKEQ. V gave up 1 base and J gave up 2 bases; unmatched junction bases: 3. CDR3 length equals 15 residues. The CDR3 spells CASSQVPGGNYGYTF. Here the CDR3 DNA reads TGTGCCAGCAGCCAAGTCCCAGGGGGCAACTATGGCTACACCTTC.

The CDR3 DNA follows: TGTGCCAGCAGTTTGGTTGGGAGAGCCGAGCAGTACTTC. Protein product: CASSLVGRAEQYF. This chain joins TRBV27 and TRBJ2-7; D perhaps matches TRBD2 (5 bases). Between the trimmed V and J ends, which lost 3 bases and 6 bases, there was a span of 12 bases. CDR3 length: 13 residues. In germline, CDR1 is MNHEY, CDR2 SMNVEV (reference sequence).

This chain joins TRBV14 and TRBJ2-7; 8 positions match TRBD1. Germline loops: CDR1 SGHDN, CDR2 FVKESK. J was trimmed by 7 bases and V by 0 bases; bases with no gene match: 8. The CDR3 loop spans 15 amino acids. CDR3 in amino acids: CASSQDRGRIREQYF. The CDR3 region has the DNA TGTGCCAGCAGCCAAGACAGGGGGCGGATACGGGAGCAGTACTTC.

This clonotype has a handful of counts. The chain employs TRBV14 and TRBJ1-2; no definite D call. Germline V gene data show CDR1 as SGHDN and CDR2 as FVKESK. The CDR3 spans 12 residues. V lost 4 bases and J 8 bases, leaving 11 bases between the germline ends. CDR3 in amino acids: CASSRVSWGYTF. The CDR3 bases are TGTGCCAGCAGCCGGGTGTCATGGGGCTACACCTTC.

This clonotype was counted many times. This chain joins TRBV7-2 and TRBJ2-7; D gene unclear. The CDR3 sequence is 11 residues long. V gave up 7 bases and J gave up 3 bases, with 7 bases separating them. Germline lookup yields CDR1 SGHTA and CDR2 FQGNSA. As DNA, the CDR3 is TGTGCCAGCACCTTGGGCTACGAGCAGTACTTC. It translates to CASTLGYEQYF.

The chain has TRBV12-5 and TRBJ2-3; D perhaps matches TRBD1 (6 bases). V lost 6 bases to trimming and J lost 0 bases, with 10 bases between them. Germline V gene sequence: CDR1 LGHNT, CDR2 FRNRAP. The CDR3 length is 14 residues. The CDR3 DNA follows: TGTGCTAGTGGGAACACAGGGAGCACAGATACGCAGTATTTT. Translating it yields CASGNTGSTDTQYF.

This clonotype has a handful of counts. The rearrangement uses TRBV2 and TRBJ2-1; 7 nucleotides match TRBD1. This CDR3 is built from 13 residues. V gave up 6 bases and J gave up 7 bases; unmatched junction bases: 6. Germline lookup yields CDR1 SNHLY and CDR2 FYNNEI. CDR3 in DNA: TGTGCCAGCAGAGAGGGGGCCAGGAATGAGCAGTTCTTC. Amino acids: CASREGARNEQFF.

About this clonotype: Given a much more abundant clone one base away, this may be a read error. V gene TRBV9 combines with J gene TRBJ1-2; 9 bases are a match to TRBD1. The germline CDR1 and CDR2 sequences are SGDLS and YYNGEE. The CDR3 consists of 14 residues. The CDR3 is CASSWGQGGYDYTF. The CDR3 coding sequence is TGTGCCAGCAGCTGGGGACAGGGAGGCTATGACTACACCTTC.

This clonotype has a count of ten or more. The chain uses TRBV10-3 and TRBJ2-7; no firm D call. Per the germline V gene, CDR1 is ENHRY and CDR2 is SYGVKD. Trimming took 2 bases from V and 1 from J, leaving 6 bases between them. The CDR3 runs 13 residues. The CDR3 here is CAISEPASYEQYF. CDR3 DNA sequence: TGTGCCATCAGTGAGCCCGCGTCCTACGAGCAGTACTTC.

This clonotype has a handful of counts. The chain has TRBV7-2 and TRBJ1-1; a possible D gene is TRBD1 (6 bases). This CDR3 contains 13 residues. The V and J ends lost 5 bases and 4 bases respectively, with 11 bases between them. In germline, CDR1 is SGHTA, CDR2 FQGNSA. CDR3 sequence reads: CASSIQGFTEAFF. CDR3 coding DNA: TGTGCCAGCAGCATTCAGGGGTTCACTGAAGCTTTCTTT.

The table lists this clonotype with a count of one. The chain has TRBV6-2 or TRBV6-3 and TRBJ2-2; possibly TRBD1 for D (6 bases). The CDR3 is 16 residues long. In germline, CDR1 is MNHEY, CDR2 SVGEGT. Trimming left V 0 bases short and J 1 base short, with 9 bases between. CDR3 protein: CASSYSTTGNTGELFF. CDR3 DNA: TGTGCCAGCAGTTACTCGACGACAGGGAACACCGGGGAGCTGTTTTTT.

V and J are TRBV9 and TRBJ1-1; D possibly corresponds to TRBD1 (5 bases). V was clipped by 0 bases and J by 0 bases, with 12 bases between them. The CDR3 loop spans 16 amino acids. In germline, CDR1 is SGDLS, CDR2 YYNGEE. Here the CDR3 reads CASSVGTGLMNTEAFF. The CDR3 DNA follows: TGTGCCAGCAGCGTAGGTACAGGACTTATGAACACTGAAGCTTTCTTT.

V and J are TRBV27 and TRBJ1-5; D gene unclear. CDR1 and CDR2 from the germline V gene are MNHEY and SMNVEV (reference sequence). Trimming took off 5 bases at V and 6 bases at J, with 14 bases between the two ends. The CDR3 spans 14 residues. In DNA form, the CDR3 reads TGTGCCAGCAGTCTCGTCGGTTTTGGTCAGCCCCAGCATTTT. Protein sequence: CASSLVGFGQPQHF.